This T cell receptor beta chain is drawn from a study of blood T cell repertoires in COVID-19. Across the whole study: Acute-phase and convalescent COVID-19 samples originated in the United States, Italy and Spain. The cDNA or gDNA used as material had been derived from T cells, B-cell-depleted T cells, or PBMCs.

From germline, CDR1 is SGHDT and CDR2 YYEEEE. V lost 0 bases and J lost 7, with 16 bases in between. This CDR3 has 15 amino acids. Clinical history reported by participants formed the basis on which cohorts were assigned. Original processing methods: Counts of nucleated cells, estimated from reference gene primer amplification, were obtained. Libraries were prepared by immunoSEQ multiplex PCR; TCRdb keeps only in-frame clonotypes and omits some of them. V, J and clone size are taken as reported in that table, and D and trimming were inferred from the DNA itself. This table has 300,000 to 450,000 clones, about 90% appearing once.

The sample was PBMCs or T cells enriched from blood (not recorded which). The receptor comes from a man younger than 40 who had recovered from COVID-19. The chain recombines TRBV5-6 with TRBJ2-5; D is perhaps TRBD2 (6 bases). The CDR3 region has the DNA TGTGCCAGCAGCTTGGTGACTAGTACCGAGGGGACCCAGTACTTC. This translates into CASSLVTSTEGTQYF.